This passage covers 3 T cell receptor beta chains from one sample sequenced in a study of blood T cell repertoires in COVID-19. Profiled with immunoSEQ multiplex PCR; TCRdb holds only in-frame clones, not every one. The profile shows more than 300,000 clones, about 88% of them singletons. The sample was peripheral blood. Every receptor here comes from a woman between 65 and 79 years old with COVID-19, enrolled during active disease.

V gene TRBV9 combines with J gene TRBJ1-3; tentatively, D is TRBD1 (6 bases). The V gene lost 4 bases and the J gene lost 4 bases, with 12 bases spanning the gap. Germline values: CDR1 SGDLS, CDR2 YYNGEE. This CDR3 is 14 amino acids long. The CDR3, as DNA: TGTGCCAGCAGCACAAGGGGGATGGGAAACACCATATATTTT. Translation: CASSTRGMGNTIYF.

The chain links TRBV3-1 (or the pseudogene TRBV3-2) to TRBJ2-7, with D possibly matching TRBD1 (6 bases). Trimming shortened V by 2 bases and J by 3 bases, and 14 bases separated the two germline ends. Germline CDR1 and CDR2: LGHDT and YNNKEL (reference sequence). The CDR3 loop spans 15 amino acids. CDR3 bases: TGTGCCAGCAGCCAAACGGGGTCAGGGGTCTACGAGCAGTACTTC. Translating it yields CASSQTGSGVYEQYF.

This rearrangement joins TRBV10-2 to TRBJ1-4; D not resolved. The V gene's germline CDR1 is WSHSY and CDR2 SAAADI. CDR3 length: 14 amino acids. V was shortened by 5 bases and J by 0 bases, with 7 bases between the two germline ends. The CDR3 spells CASSPIATNEKLFF. CDR3 nucleotide sequence: TGCGCCAGCAGTCCCATTGCAACTAATGAAAAACTGTTTTTT.